These 3 T cell receptor beta chains were sequenced from one sample in a study of early T cells in non-severe SARS-CoV-2 infection. TCRdb called the 5' RACE reads again in MiXCR, with one record for every CDR3 protein. This sample yields approximately 62,000 distinct CDR3 sequences, of which around 12% are seen a single time; over 3% belongs to the top ten. Sample: whole blood. These receptors all stem from an adult who was a healthcare worker with PCR-confirmed SARS-CoV-2 infection or an uninfected control (not recorded which).

This chain joins TRBV29-1 and TRBJ2-1; 7 positions agree with TRBD2. This CDR3 comprises 14 residues. Germline lookup yields CDR1 SQVTM and CDR2 ANQGSEA. V dropped 4 bases and J dropped 3; count of bases not matched to a gene: 6. CDR3 loop: CSVVGGRGYNEQFF. The CDR3 coding sequence is TGCAGCGTTGTAGGCGGGAGAGGCTACAATGAGCAGTTCTTC.

This clonotype was counted many times. The rearrangement links TRBV5-4 to TRBJ2-7; D may match TRBD1 or TRBD2 (6 bases each). Germline assignment: CDR1 SGHNT and CDR2 YYREEE (reference sequence). V was cut by 4 bases and J by 2 bases, with 7 bases left in between. The CDR3 has 12 amino acids. This CDR3 reads CASSGGPYEQYF. In nucleotides, the CDR3 is TGTGCCAGCAGCGGGGGGCCCTACGAGCAGTACTTC.

This clonotype was seen only a few times. V and J are TRBV6-2 or TRBV6-3 and TRBJ2-1; 13 positions agree with TRBD2. The ends lost 5 bases at V and 12 bases at J; junction bases unmatched: 13. The germline gives CDR1 MNHEY, CDR2 SVGEGT. The CDR3 has 16 residues. The CDR3 region is CASSDGTSGTGGGQFF. In nucleotides, the CDR3 is TGTGCCAGCAGTGACGGGACTAGCGGGACCGGTGGGGGGCAGTTCTTC.